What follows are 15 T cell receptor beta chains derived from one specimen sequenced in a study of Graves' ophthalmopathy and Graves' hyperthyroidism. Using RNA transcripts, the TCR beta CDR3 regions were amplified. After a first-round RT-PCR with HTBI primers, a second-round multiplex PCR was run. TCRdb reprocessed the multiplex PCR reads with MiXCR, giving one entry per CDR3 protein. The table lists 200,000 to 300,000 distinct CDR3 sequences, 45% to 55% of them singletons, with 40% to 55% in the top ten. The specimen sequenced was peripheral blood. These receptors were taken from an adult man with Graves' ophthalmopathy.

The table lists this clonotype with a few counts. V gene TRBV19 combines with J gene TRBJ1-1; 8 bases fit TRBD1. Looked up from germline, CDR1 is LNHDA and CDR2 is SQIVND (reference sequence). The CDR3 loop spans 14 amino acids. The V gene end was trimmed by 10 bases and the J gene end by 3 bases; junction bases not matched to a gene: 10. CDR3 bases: TGTGCCACCACCCCAGGGGGCGTATACACTGAAGCTTTCTTT. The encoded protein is CATTPGGVYTEAFF.

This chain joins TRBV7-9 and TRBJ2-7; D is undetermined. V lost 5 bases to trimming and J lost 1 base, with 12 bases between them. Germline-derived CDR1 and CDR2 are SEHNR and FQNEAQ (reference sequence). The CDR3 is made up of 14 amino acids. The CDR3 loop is CASSPDPNSYEQYF. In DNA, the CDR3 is TGTGCCAGCAGCCCCGACCCTAATTCCTACGAGCAGTACTTC.

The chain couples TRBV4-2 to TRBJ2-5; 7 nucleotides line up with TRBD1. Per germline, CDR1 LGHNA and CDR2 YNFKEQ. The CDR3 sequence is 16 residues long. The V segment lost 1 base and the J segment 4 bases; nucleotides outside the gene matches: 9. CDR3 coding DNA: TGTGCCAGCAGCCAAGCCGGGACAGCCGTCGGAGAGACCCAGTACTTC. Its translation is CASSQAGTAVGETQYF.

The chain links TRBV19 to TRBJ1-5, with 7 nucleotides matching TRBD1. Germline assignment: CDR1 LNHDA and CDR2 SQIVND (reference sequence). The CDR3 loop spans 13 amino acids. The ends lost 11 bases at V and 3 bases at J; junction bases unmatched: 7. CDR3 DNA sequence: TGTGCCTGGTCGACAGGGTTCAATCAGCCCCAGCATTTT. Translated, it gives CAWSTGFNQPQHF.

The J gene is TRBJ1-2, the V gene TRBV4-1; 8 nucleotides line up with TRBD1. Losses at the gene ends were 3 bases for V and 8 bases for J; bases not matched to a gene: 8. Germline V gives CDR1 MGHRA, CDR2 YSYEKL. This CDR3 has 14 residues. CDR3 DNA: TGCGCCAGCAGCCACCCCGGACAGGGTGAAGGCTACACCTTC. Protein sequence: CASSHPGQGEGYTF.

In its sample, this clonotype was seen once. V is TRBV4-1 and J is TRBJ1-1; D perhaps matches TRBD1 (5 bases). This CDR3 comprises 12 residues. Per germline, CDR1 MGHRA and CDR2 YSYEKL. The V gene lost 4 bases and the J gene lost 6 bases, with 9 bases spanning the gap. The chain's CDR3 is CASSPQGSEAFF. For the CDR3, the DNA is TGCGCCAGCAGCCCCCAGGGATCTGAAGCTTTCTTT.

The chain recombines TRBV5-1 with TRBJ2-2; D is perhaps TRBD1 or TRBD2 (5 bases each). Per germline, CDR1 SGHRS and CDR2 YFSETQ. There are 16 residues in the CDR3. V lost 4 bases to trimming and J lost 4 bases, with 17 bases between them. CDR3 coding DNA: TGCGCCAGCAGCCCATACCGAGGGGCCACCACCGGGGAGCTGTTTTTT. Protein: CASSPYRGATTGELFF.

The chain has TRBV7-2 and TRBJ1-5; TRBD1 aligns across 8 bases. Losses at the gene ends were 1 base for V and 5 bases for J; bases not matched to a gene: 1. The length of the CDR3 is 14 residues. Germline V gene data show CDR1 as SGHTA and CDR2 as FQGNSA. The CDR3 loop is CASSLGDRHQPQHF. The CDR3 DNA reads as TGTGCCAGCAGCTTAGGGGACAGGCATCAGCCCCAGCATTTT.

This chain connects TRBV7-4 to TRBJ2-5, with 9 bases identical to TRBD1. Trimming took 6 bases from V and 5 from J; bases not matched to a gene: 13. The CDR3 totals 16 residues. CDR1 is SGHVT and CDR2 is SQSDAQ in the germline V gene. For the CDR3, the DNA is TGTGCCAGCAGTTTCCCCACCGGGACAGGGAGGGAGACCCAGTACTTC. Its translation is CASSFPTGTGRETQYF.

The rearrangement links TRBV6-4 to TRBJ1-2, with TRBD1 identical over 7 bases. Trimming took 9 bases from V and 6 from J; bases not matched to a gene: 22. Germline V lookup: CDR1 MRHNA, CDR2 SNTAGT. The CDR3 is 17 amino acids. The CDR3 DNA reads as TGTGCCAGATCCCCCGGGACAGAGCTGATCGTGGAGCATGGCTACACCTTC. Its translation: CARSPGTELIVEHGYTF.

CDR3 in amino acids: CASRRLRDGYSGYTF. For the CDR3, the DNA is TGTGCCAGTAGGCGACTCCGGGACGGGTATAGTGGCTACACCTTC. This sequence joins TRBV19 and TRBJ1-2, with D possibly matching TRBD1 (5 bases). CDR1 is LNHDA, CDR2 SQIVND, per germline (reference sequence). V shed 6 bases and J shed 7 bases, with 21 bases lying between them. There are 15 residues in the CDR3.

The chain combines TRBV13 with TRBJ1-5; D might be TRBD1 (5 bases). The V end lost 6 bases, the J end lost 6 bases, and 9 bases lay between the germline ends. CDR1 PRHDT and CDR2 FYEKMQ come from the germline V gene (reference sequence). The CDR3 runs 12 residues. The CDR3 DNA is TGTGCCAGCAGTTACGGGGCTCAGCCCCAGCATTTT. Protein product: CASSYGAQPQHF. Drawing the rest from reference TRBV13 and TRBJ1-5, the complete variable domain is AAGVIQSPRHLIKEKRETATLKCYPIPRHDTVYWYQQGPGQDPQFLISFYEKMQSDKGSIPDRFSAQQFSDYHSELNMSSLELGDSALYFCASSYGAQPQHFGDGTRLSIL.

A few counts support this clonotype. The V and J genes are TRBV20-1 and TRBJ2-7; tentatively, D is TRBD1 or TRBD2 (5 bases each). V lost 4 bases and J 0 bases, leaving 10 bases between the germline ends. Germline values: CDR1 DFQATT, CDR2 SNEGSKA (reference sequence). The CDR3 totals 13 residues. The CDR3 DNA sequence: TGCAGTGCTACTCGGGGCAGCTCCTACGAGCAGTACTTC. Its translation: CSATRGSSYEQYF.

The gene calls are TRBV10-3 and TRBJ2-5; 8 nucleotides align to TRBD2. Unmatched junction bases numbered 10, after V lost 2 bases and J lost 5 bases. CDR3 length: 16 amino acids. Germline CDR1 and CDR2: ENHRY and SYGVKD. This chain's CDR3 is CAISEGAKREIETQYF. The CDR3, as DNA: TGTGCCATCAGTGAGGGAGCGAAGCGGGAGATTGAGACCCAGTACTTC.

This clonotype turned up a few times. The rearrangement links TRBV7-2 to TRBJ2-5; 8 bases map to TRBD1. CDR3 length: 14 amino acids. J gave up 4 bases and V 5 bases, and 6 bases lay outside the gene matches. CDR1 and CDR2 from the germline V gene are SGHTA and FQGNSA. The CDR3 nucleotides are TGTGCCAGCAGCGCATCAGGGGGCGGAGAGACCCAGTACTTC. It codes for CASSASGGGETQYF.